Included here is one T cell receptor beta chain sequence, with context. This specimen comes from a study of regulatory T cells in long-lasting Graves disease. The time point: persistent/refractory GD, antithyroid drugs over 5 years with positive TRAb. Preparation of the TCR library used RNA extracted from PBMCs. V was shortened by 6 bases and J by 6 bases, with 18 bases between the two germline ends. The CDR3 sequence is 15 residues long. Looked up from germline, CDR1 is MNHNS and CDR2 is SASEGT. TCR beta libraries were built with iRepertoire HTBI primers and Arm-PCR of CDR3 regions. Each CDR3 protein is one row after TCRdb ran MiXCR on the multiplex PCR reads. In the table there are some 470,000 distinct CDR3 sequences, roughly 21% of which are singletons.

This receptor was obtained from a female donor with Graves disease. The rearrangement links TRBV6-1 to TRBJ2-1; no clear D gene. Sequencing used peripheral blood mononuclear cells (PBMCs), obtained when the disease was refractory, from a patient treated with antithyroid drugs. The CDR3 DNA reads as TGTGCCAGCAGACCGAATCCGGGCCCCGGCAATGAGCAGTTCTTC. Protein product: CASRPNPGPGNEQFF.